What follows are 19 T cell receptor beta chains derived from one specimen sequenced in a study of T-cell reconstitution after alpha-beta-depleted transplantation in children. It was with unique molecular identifiers that the TCRbeta library was prepared. One entry per CDR3 protein results from TCRdb running MiXCR on the PCR reads. Found here are 330,000 or so distinct CDR3 sequences, 10% of them singletons; the top ten hold around 7.6%. The sample in question was PBMCs, obtained before TCRalphabeta/CD19-depleted stem cell transplant. Receptor source: a boy under two years old with acute myeloid leukemia, due to receive a stem cell transplant.

This clonotype has a handful of counts. This rearrangement joins TRBV12-3 or TRBV12-4 to TRBJ2-1; 9 bases align to TRBD2. The CDR3 totals 15 residues. V gave up 2 bases and J gave up 9 bases; unmatched junction bases: 8. CDR3: CASSLRRGGRGEQFF. In DNA form, the CDR3 reads TGTGCCAGCAGTTTACGGCGGGGGGGGCGTGGTGAGCAGTTCTTC.

This clonotype occurred many times. The chain carries TRBV5-1 and TRBJ2-1, with TRBD1 matching over 7 bases. Trimming cost V 4 bases and J 4 bases; bases outside gene matches: 5. Germline values: CDR1 SGHRS, CDR2 YFSETQ. The CDR3 has 14 residues. CDR3 nucleotides: TGCGCCAGCAGCATTGGGACAGTTTACAATGAGCAGTTCTTC. Translating it yields CASSIGTVYNEQFF.

V and J are TRBV19 and TRBJ1-1; the D is unclear. V lost 1 base, J lost 6 bases, and 6 bases lay in between. Germline V gene sequence: CDR1 LNHDA, CDR2 SQIVND (reference sequence). There are 12 residues in the CDR3. CDR3 in amino acids: CASSIGAAEAFF. The CDR3 bases are TGTGCCAGTAGTATAGGAGCCGCTGAAGCTTTCTTT. The full variable domain, completed using reference TRBV19 and TRBJ1-1, is DGGITQSPKYLFRKEGQNVTLSCEQNLNHDAMYWYRQDPGQGLRLIYYSQIVNDFQKGDIAEGYSVSREKKESFPLTVTSAQKNPTAFYLCASSIGAAEAFFGQGTRLTVV.

The table lists this clonotype with many counts. This rearrangement joins TRBV10-3 to TRBJ2-7; D gene unclear. V was clipped by 0 bases and J by 5 bases, with 11 bases between them. CDR3 length equals 14 residues. The V gene's germline CDR1 is ENHRY and CDR2 SYGVKD. The CDR3 reads CAISESSGSHEQYF. DNA for the CDR3: TGTGCCATCAGTGAGTCGTCTGGGTCCCACGAGCAGTACTTC.

This clonotype has at least ten counts. This rearrangement joins TRBV18 to TRBJ1-2, with D tentatively TRBD1 (6 bases). Germline V gene data show CDR1 as KGHSH and CDR2 as LQKENI. The CDR3 extends over 15 amino acids. The V gene lost 0 bases and the J gene lost 2 bases, with 10 bases spanning the gap. As DNA, the CDR3 is TGTGCCAGCTCACCACCTTCCGGGACAAACTATGGCTACACCTTC. Translated, it gives CASSPPSGTNYGYTF.

This clonotype was seen a few times. This chain connects TRBV11-2 to TRBJ2-7, with D possibly matching TRBD2 (6 bases). The germline V and J ends were trimmed by 3 bases and 10 bases, with 16 bases remaining between them. The CDR3 has 13 amino acids. CDR1 is SGHAT and CDR2 is FQNNGV in the germline V gene. DNA of the CDR3: TGTGCCAGCAGCTTCTACGCGCGGGGTGGACAGTACTTC. Translated, it gives CASSFYARGGQYF.

This clonotype was seen once. An end of the junction differs from the germline gene, which may be a read error. The J gene is TRBJ2-4, the V gene TRBV20-1; 7 bases line up with TRBD1. The length of the CDR3 is 17 residues. The germline gives CDR1 DFQATT, CDR2 SNEGSKA (reference sequence). DNA for the CDR3: TGCTGTGCTCCCTCCGGGGCTACCAGGGGGGCCAAAAACATTCAGTACTTC. It codes for CCAPSGATRGAKNIQYF.

The chain combines TRBV7-9 with TRBJ2-3, with 10 bases that match TRBD2. Germline V gives CDR1 SEHNR, CDR2 FQNEAQ (reference sequence). V lost 6 bases, J lost 2 bases, and 8 bases stayed unmatched. CDR3 length: 16 residues. The CDR3 here is CASSETSGTFTDTQYF. The CDR3 DNA is TGTGCCAGCAGTGAAACTAGCGGGACTTTCACAGATACGCAGTATTTT.

This clonotype was seen repeatedly, ten times or more. The V and J genes are TRBV12-3 or TRBV12-4 and TRBJ2-6, with D tentatively TRBD1 or TRBD2 (5 bases each). V dropped 6 bases and J dropped 6 bases, with 18 bases sitting between them. CDR3 length: 16 amino acids. Here the CDR3 reads CASSGDGSSEANVLTF. The CDR3 DNA sequence: TGTGCCAGCAGCGGGGACGGATCATCCGAGGCCAACGTCCTGACTTTC.

The chain has TRBV19 and TRBJ2-1; 11 bases agree with TRBD1. The CDR3 has 14 residues. Germline CDR1 reads LNHDA; CDR2 reads SQIVND (reference sequence). The ends lost 3 bases at V and 10 bases at J; junction bases unmatched: 5. CDR3 sequence (DNA): TGTGCCAGTAGTATGGGGACAGGGGGTAGGGAGCAGTTCTTC. This encodes CASSMGTGGREQFF.

The V call is TRBV15, the J call TRBJ2-3; D call uncertain. The V and J ends lost 1 base and 2 bases respectively, with 10 bases between them. This CDR3 comprises 15 residues. Germline V CDR1 and CDR2: LNHNV, YYDKDF (reference sequence). The CDR3 DNA reads as TGTGCCACCAGCAGAGGCAGCCTTTCCACAGATACGCAGTATTTT. This sequence encodes CATSRGSLSTDTQYF.

At least ten counts were recorded for this clonotype. This chain uses TRBV3-1 with TRBJ2-2; TRBD2 is a possible D gene (5 bases). Germline V gene sequence: CDR1 LGHDT, CDR2 YNNKEL (reference sequence). The V end lost 1 base, the J end lost 4 bases, and 13 bases lay between the germline ends. This CDR3 has 16 residues. The CDR3 protein is CASSQVYRGSTGELFF. The CDR3 nucleotides read TGTGCCAGCAGCCAAGTTTATCGGGGTAGCACCGGGGAGCTGTTTTTT.

This clonotype was recorded at least ten times. The rearrangement joins TRBV11-2 to TRBJ2-7; D is possibly TRBD1 or TRBD2 (5 bases each). In germline, CDR1 is SGHAT, CDR2 FQNNGV. Between the trimmed V and J ends, which lost 5 bases and 4 bases, there was a span of 21 bases. The CDR3 is 16 amino acids. In DNA form, the CDR3 reads TGTGCCAGCAGCGCTCCCCTGGGACGGGCCCAATACGAGCAGTACTTC. This sequence encodes CASSAPLGRAQYEQYF.

The V gene is TRBV20-1, the J gene TRBJ2-5, with 7 bases fitting TRBD2. The CDR3 length is 12 residues. The V and J ends lost 1 base and 8 bases, in that order; junction bases with no gene match: 4. CDR1 and CDR2 from the germline V gene are DFQATT and SNEGSKA (reference sequence). The CDR3 is CSARVAGRTQYF. CDR3 nucleotide sequence: TGCAGTGCTAGAGTAGCGGGTAGAACCCAGTACTTC.

This clonotype was found many times. The J gene is TRBJ2-2, the V gene TRBV6-1, with D possibly TRBD1 on 5 matching bases. CDR1 MNHNS and CDR2 SASEGT come from the germline V gene. Trimming took 6 bases from V and 4 from J, leaving 18 bases between them. CDR3 length: 16 amino acids. In DNA, the CDR3 is TGTGCCAGCAGACCCAAGTTGGACAAGGCCACCGGGGAGCTGTTTTTT. This gives the protein CASRPKLDKATGELFF.

This clonotype was counted at least ten times. This sequence joins TRBV7-8 and TRBJ1-5, with D unresolved. Germline lookup yields CDR1 SGHVS and CDR2 FQNEAQ. V lost 1 base and J lost 0, with 13 bases in between. CDR3 length: 17 amino acids. The CDR3 is CASSLVHSEFSNQPQHF. CDR3 DNA: TGTGCCAGCAGCTTAGTCCACAGTGAGTTTAGCAATCAGCCCCAGCATTTT.

This clonotype was recorded at least ten times. The J gene is TRBJ1-2, the V gene TRBV6-1, with D hard to call. The CDR3 is 12 amino acids. V gave up 2 bases and J gave up 2 bases, with 3 bases separating them. Per germline, CDR1 MNHNS and CDR2 SASEGT. The CDR3 reads CASSEQNYGYTF. In DNA form, the CDR3 reads TGTGCCAGCAGTGAACAGAACTATGGCTACACCTTC.

The sample holds many counts of this clonotype. This sequence joins TRBV7-9 and TRBJ2-1, with D hard to call. Germline V CDR1 and CDR2: SEHNR, FQNEAQ (reference sequence). The CDR3 covers 13 residues. V was clipped by 2 bases and J by 10 bases, with 12 bases between them. In DNA form, the CDR3 reads TGTGCCAGCAGCTTATTCCGTCTTGGAGAGCAGTTCTTC. It translates to CASSLFRLGEQFF.

This clonotype was seen many times. The gene calls are TRBV20-1 and TRBJ2-1; no clear D gene. This CDR3 contains 14 residues. V was trimmed by 5 bases and J by 0 bases, leaving 11 bases between them. Germline V lookup: CDR1 DFQATT, CDR2 SNEGSKA (reference sequence). The CDR3 DNA follows: TGCAGTGCTCTAGACCCCAGCTCCTACAATGAGCAGTTCTTC. Translation gives CSALDPSSYNEQFF.